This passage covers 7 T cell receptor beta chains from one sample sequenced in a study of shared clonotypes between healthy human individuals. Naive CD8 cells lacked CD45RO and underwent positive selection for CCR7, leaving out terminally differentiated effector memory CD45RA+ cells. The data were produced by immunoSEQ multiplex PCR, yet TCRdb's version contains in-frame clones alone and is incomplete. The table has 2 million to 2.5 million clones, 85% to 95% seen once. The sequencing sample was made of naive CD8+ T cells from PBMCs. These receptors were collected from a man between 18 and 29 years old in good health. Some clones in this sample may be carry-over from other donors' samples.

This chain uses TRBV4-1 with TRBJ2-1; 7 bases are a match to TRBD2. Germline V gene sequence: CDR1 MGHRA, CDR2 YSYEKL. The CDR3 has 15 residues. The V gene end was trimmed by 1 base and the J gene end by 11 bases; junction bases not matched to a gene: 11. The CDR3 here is CASSQGIVATSQQFF. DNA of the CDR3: TGCGCCAGCAGCCAAGGGATTGTGGCGACTAGCCAGCAGTTCTTC.

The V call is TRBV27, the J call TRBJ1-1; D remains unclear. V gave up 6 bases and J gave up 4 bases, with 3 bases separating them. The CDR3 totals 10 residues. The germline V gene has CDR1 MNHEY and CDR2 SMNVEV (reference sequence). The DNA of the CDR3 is TGTGCCAGCAGATTCACTGAAGCTTTCTTT. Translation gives CASRFTEAFF.

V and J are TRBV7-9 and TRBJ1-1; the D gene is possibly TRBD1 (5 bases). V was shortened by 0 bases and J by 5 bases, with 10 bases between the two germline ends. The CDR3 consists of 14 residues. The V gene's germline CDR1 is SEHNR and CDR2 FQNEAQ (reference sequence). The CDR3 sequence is CASSLATVGTEAFF. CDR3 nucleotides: TGTGCCAGCAGCTTAGCGACAGTGGGGACTGAAGCTTTCTTT.

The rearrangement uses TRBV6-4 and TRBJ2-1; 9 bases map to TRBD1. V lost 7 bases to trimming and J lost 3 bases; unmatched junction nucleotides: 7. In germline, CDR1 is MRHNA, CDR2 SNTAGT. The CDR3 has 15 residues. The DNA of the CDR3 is TGTGCCAGCAACTTAACAGGGGGCAACTACAATGAGCAGTTCTTC. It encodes CASNLTGGNYNEQFF.

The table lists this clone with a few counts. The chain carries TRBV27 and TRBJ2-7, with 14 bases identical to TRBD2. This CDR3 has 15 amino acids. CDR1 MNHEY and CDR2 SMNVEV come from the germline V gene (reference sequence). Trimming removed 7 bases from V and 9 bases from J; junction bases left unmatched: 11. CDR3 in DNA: TGTGCCAGCATCCCTTTGACTAGCGGGAGGGCCAGGCAGTACTTC. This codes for CASIPLTSGRARQYF.

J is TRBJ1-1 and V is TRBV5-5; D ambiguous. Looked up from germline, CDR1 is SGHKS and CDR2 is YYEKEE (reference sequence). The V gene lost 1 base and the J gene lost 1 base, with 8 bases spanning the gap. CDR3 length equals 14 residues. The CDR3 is CASSLLVRNTEAFF. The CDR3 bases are TGTGCCAGCAGCTTGTTGGTTAGGAACACTGAAGCTTTCTTT.

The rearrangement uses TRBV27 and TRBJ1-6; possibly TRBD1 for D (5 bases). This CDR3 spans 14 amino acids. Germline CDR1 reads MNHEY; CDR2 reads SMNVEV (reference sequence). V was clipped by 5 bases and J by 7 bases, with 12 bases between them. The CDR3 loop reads CASSQGEWNSPLHF. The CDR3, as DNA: TGTGCCAGCAGTCAAGGGGAATGGAATTCACCCCTCCACTTT.